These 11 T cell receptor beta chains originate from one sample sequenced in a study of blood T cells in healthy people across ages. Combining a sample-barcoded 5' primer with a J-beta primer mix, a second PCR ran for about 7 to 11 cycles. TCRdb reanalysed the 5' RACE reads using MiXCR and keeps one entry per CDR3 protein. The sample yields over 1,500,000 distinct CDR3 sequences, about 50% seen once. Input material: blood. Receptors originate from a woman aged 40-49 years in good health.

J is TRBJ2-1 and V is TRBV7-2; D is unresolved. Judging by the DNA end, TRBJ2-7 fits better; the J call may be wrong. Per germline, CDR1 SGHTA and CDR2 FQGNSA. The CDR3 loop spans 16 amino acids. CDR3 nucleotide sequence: TGTGCCAGCAGCTTAGAAGGCAGGAGCTCCTACAATGAGCAGTACTTC. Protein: CASSLEGRSSYNEQYF.

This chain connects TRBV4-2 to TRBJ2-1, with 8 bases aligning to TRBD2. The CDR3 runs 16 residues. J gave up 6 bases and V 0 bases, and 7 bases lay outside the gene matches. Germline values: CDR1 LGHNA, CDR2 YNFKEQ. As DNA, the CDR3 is TGTGCCAGCAGCCAAGATCGGCGGGGGGTCACCAATGAGCAGTTCTTC. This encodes CASSQDRRGVTNEQFF.

The CDR3 DNA follows: TGTGCCAGCAGCGTAATGCGGGCACATGGCTACACCTTC. This translates into CASSVMRAHGYTF. The rearrangement uses TRBV7-8 and TRBJ1-2; D unresolved. The CDR3 is 13 amino acids. Germline V gene sequence: CDR1 SGHVS, CDR2 FQNEAQ. Between the trimmed V and J ends, which lost 5 bases and 6 bases, there was a span of 13 bases. Looking up the rest from reference TRBV7-8 and TRBJ1-2 gives the full variable domain: GAGVSQSPRYKVAKRGQDVALRCDPISGHVSLFWYQQALGQGPEFLTYFQNEAQLDKSGLPSDRFFAERPEGSVSTLKIQRTQQEDSAVYLCASSVMRAHGYTFGSGTRLTVV.

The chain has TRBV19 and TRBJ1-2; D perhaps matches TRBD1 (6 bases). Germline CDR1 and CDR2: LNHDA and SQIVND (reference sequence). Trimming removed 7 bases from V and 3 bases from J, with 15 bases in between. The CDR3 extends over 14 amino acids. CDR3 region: CASTPGRGDYGYTF. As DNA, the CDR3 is TGTGCCAGTACTCCGGGCAGGGGCGACTATGGCTACACCTTC.

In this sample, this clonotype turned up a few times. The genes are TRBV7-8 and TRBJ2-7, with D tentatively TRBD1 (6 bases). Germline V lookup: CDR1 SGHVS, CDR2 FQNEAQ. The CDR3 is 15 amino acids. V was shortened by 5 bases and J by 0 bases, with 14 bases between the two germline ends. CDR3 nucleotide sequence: TGTGCCAGCAGCCCAGACAGGCAAAGCTCCTACGAGCAGTACTTC. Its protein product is CASSPDRQSSYEQYF.

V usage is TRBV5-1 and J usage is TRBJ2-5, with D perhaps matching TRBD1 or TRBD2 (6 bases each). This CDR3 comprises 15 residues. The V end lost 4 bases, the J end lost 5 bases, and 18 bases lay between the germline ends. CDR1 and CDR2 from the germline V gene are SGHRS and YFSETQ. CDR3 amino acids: CASSRNFGGAETQYF. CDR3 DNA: TGCGCCAGCAGCCGGAACTTCGGGGGCGCGGAGACCCAGTACTTC.

The CDR3 nucleotides read TGCAGCGTTGTAGTGGGGGGGCGATGGCATGGCTACACCTTC. Amino acids: CSVVVGGRWHGYTF. The V and J genes are TRBV29-1 and TRBJ1-2, with D perhaps matching TRBD1 (6 bases). Germline lookup yields CDR1 SQVTM and CDR2 ANQGSEA. CDR3 length: 14 residues. Trimming cost V 4 bases and J 6 bases, with 18 bases left between them.

CDR3 region: CAISDPRDSPHNEQFF. CDR3 DNA: TGTGCCATCAGCGACCCCCGGGACAGCCCACACAATGAGCAGTTCTTC. The gene calls are TRBV10-3 and TRBJ2-1; TRBD1 matches 7 bases. J lost 5 bases, V lost 6 bases, and 13 bases had no gene match. In germline, CDR1 is ENHRY, CDR2 SYGVKD. This CDR3 region has 16 residues.

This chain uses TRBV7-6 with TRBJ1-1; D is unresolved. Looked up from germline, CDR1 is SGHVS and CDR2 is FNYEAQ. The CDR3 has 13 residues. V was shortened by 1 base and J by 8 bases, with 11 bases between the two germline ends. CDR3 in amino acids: CASSLDPGWEAFF. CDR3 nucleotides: TGTGCCAGCAGCTTAGACCCTGGGTGGGAAGCTTTCTTT. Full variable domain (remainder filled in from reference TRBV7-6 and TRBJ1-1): GAGVSQSPRYKVTKRGQDVALRCDPISGHVSLYWYRQALGQGPEFLTYFNYEAQQDKSGLPNDRFSAERPEGSISTLTIQRTEQRDSAMYRCASSLDPGWEAFFGQGTRLTVV.

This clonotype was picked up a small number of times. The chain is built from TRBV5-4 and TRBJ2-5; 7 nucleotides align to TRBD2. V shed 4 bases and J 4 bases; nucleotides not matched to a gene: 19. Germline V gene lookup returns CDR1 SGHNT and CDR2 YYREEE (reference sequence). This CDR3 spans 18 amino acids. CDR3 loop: CASSTGRGEQAGRETQYF. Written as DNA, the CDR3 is TGTGCCAGCAGCACGGGGCGAGGGGAACAAGCGGGGAGAGAGACCCAGTACTTC. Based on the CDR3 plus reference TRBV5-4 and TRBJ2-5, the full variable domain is ETGVTQSPTHLIKTRGQQVTLRCSSQSGHNTVSWYQQALGQGPQFIFQYYREEENGRGNFPPRFSGLQFPNYSSELNVNALELDDSALYLCASSTGRGEQAGRETQYFGPGTRLLVL.

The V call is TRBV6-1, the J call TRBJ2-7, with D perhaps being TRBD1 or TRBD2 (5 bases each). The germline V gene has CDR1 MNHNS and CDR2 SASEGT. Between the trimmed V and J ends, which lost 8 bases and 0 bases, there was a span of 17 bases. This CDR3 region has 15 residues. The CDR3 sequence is CASPPGTVSSYEQYF. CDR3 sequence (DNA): TGTGCCAGCCCTCCGGGGACCGTAAGCTCCTACGAGCAGTACTTC.